Listed below are T cell receptor beta chains from one sample, sequenced in a study of T cells in Graves' hyperthyroidism and ophthalmopathy. TCRdb called the multiplex PCR reads again in MiXCR, with one record for every CDR3 protein. In the table there are hundreds of thousands of distinct CDR3 sequences, more than 15% of which are singletons. Sequenced input: blood. The receptors originated from a woman in her late teens or twenties with Graves' hyperthyroidism. Each CDR3 is given with its conserved first and last residue. D genes are given only for firm matches. Only part of the rows carry a size: once, few, many, or a class if the clone is expanded.

v_gene	j_gene	d_gene	abundance	CDR3aa	CDR3nt
TRBV7-9	TRBJ2-7	.	many	CASSFRESEQYF	TGTGCCAGCAGCTTCAGGGAAAGCGAGCAGTACTTC
TRBV11-2	TRBJ2-1	.	many	CASSLDHLALSYNEQFF	TGTGCCAGCAGCTTAGATCACCTAGCTCTATCCTACAATGAGCAGTTCTTC
TRBV20-1	TRBJ2-3	.	.	CSARDLAKGSVDTQYF	TGCAGTGCTAGAGATCTAGCTAAGGGTTCGGTGGATACGCAGTATTTT
TRBV5-4	TRBJ1-6	.	.	CASSFRVDSPLHF	TGTGCCAGCAGCTTCCGGGTTGATTCACCCCTCCACTTT
TRBV20-1	TRBJ2-5	.	many	CSGAAEQETQYF	TGCAGTGGTGCAGCCGAACAAGAGACCCAGTACTTC
TRBV5-1	TRBJ2-1	.	few	CASSRSSGDSYNEQFF	TGCGCCAGCAGCCGTTCTTCGGGGGACTCCTACAATGAGCAGTTCTTC
TRBV27	TRBJ2-2	.	.	CASNRDSTTNSNTGELFF	TGTGCCAGCAACCGGGACTCGACTACAAATTCGAACACCGGGGAGCTGTTTTTT
TRBV27	TRBJ2-7	.	few	CASSFLTNSYEQYF	TGTGCCAGCAGTTTTCTGACTAACTCCTACGAGCAGTACTTC
TRBV28	TRBJ2-7	TRBD1	.	CASSSKQGLGYEQYF	TGTGCCAGCAGTTCTAAACAGGGGTTAGGCTACGAGCAGTACTTC
TRBV7-3	TRBJ2-5	TRBD2	many	CASRRGAGETQYF	TGTGCCAGCAGGCGGGGGGCCGGGGAGACCCAGTACTTC
TRBV18	TRBJ1-2	.	.	CASSPSISASLRNYGYTF	TGTGCCAGCTCACCAAGCATCTCGGCCAGTCTCAGAAACTATGGCTACACCTTC
TRBV7-3	TRBJ1-2	TRBD1	.	CASSLEGAGGYAF	TGTGCCAGCAGCTTAGAGGGGGCTGGTGGCTACGCCTTC
TRBV4-1	TRBJ1-3	.	.	CASSQVPLMASGNTIYF	TGCGCCAGCAGCCAAGTGCCACTAATGGCCTCTGGAAACACCATATATTTT
TRBV19	TRBJ2-3	TRBD2	.	CASSTGSSGISQYF	TGTGCCAGTAGTACGGGGAGTAGCGGGATTTCGCAGTATTTT
TRBV5-1	TRBJ2-4	TRBD1	many	CASSLDTGTAVQYF	TGCGCCAGCAGCTTGGATACCGGGACAGCGGTTCAGTACTTC
TRBV10-2	TRBJ1-5	.	.	CASREGTGQPQHF	TGCGCCAGCAGAGAAGGAACAGGGCAGCCCCAGCATTTT
TRBV5-1	TRBJ2-1	.	many	CASSFFLGGVIDNEQFF	TGCGCCAGCAGCTTCTTCCTAGGGGGAGTGATTGACAATGAGCAGTTCTTC
TRBV5-5	TRBJ1-2	.	few	CASSFGAGTRPNYGYTF	TGTGCCAGCAGCTTTGGGGCAGGAACCCGCCCTAACTATGGCTACACCTTC
TRBV20-1	TRBJ2-7	TRBD1	many	CSAPPGQGTYEQYF	TGCAGTGCTCCCCCGGGACAGGGGACCTACGAGCAGTACTTC
TRBV4-2	TRBJ2-7	TRBD2	few	CASSHRLAETYEQYF	TGTGCCAGCAGCCATCGACTAGCGGAGACCTACGAGCAGTACTTC
TRBV7-2	TRBJ2-5	.	many	CASSWVRGETQYF	TGTGCCAGCAGCTGGGTCAGGGGTGAGACCCAGTACTTC
TRBV2	TRBJ2-5	.	many	CASKLGETQYF	TGTGCCAGCAAGCTAGGGGAGACCCAGTACTTC
TRBV20-1	TRBJ1-4	.	.	CSARDLGGANEKLFF	TGCAGTGCTAGAGATCTAGGAGGGGCTAATGAAAAACTGTTTTTT
TRBV6-1	TRBJ1-1	.	few	CASSEALPANTEAFF	TGTGCCAGCAGTGAAGCGCTTCCGGCGAACACTGAAGCTTTCTTT
TRBV5-1	TRBJ2-1	.	many	CASSLVVEPYNEQFF	TGCGCCAGCAGCTTGGTCGTCGAACCCTACAATGAGCAGTTCTTC
TRBV13	TRBJ2-7	TRBD2	many	CASSLGPSGGNYEQYF	TGTGCCAGCAGCTTAGGCCCTAGCGGAGGGAACTACGAGCAGTACTTC